Shown below are 2 T cell receptor beta chains from a single sample sequenced in a study of cytomegalovirus exposure and HLA in healthy donors (dated by TCRdb to between 2016 and 2019). The library was made by the immunoSEQ multiplex PCR assay. TCRdb mirrors the immuneACCESS table, restricted to in-frame sequences. Some clones are absent from its copies; in checked studies, under half trace to an unresolved V gene, and the reason for the others is unknown. This sample has about 130,000 clones in its table, and about 88% of those were observed once. 1.4% of the sample rests with the top ten. Sample: PBMCs. The source is a man aged 25-45 years in good health and CMV-seronegative.

The genes are TRBV30 and TRBJ1-6; 10 bases are a match to TRBD1. Germline loops: CDR1 GTSNPN, CDR2 SVGIG (reference sequence). CDR3 length equals 14 residues. V shed 0 bases, J shed 14 bases, and the junction held 7 bases outside the gene matches. In DNA form, the CDR3 reads TGTGCCTGGAGTGTCCAAGGACAGGGGGTGTCCCTCCACTTT. Its protein is CAWSVQGQGVSLHF.

Worth noting for this clone: The same CDR3 also results from other DNA sequences found in this sample. The genes are TRBV6-6 and TRBJ1-6; 10 positions match TRBD1. The CDR3 totals 16 residues. CDR1 and CDR2 (germline): MNHNY, SVGAGI (reference sequence). Trimming at V came to 6 bases and at J to 5 bases, leaving 7 bases not matched to a gene. Here the CDR3 reads CASRAPGTGDNSPLHF. The CDR3 DNA reads as TGTGCCAGCAGAGCTCCCGGGACAGGGGATAATTCACCCCTCCACTTT.